Below are 17 T cell receptor beta chains sequenced from a single sample in a study of blood T cell repertoires in COVID-19. Profiled with immunoSEQ multiplex PCR; TCRdb holds only in-frame clones, not every one. The sample has more than 200,000 clones, 70% to 90% seen once. Input material: PBMCs or T cells enriched from blood (not recorded which). These receptors were obtained from a man between 25 and 39 years old who had recovered from COVID-19.

The chain couples TRBV29-1 to TRBJ1-1, with no clear D. The CDR3 has 12 residues. The germline V and J ends were trimmed by 5 bases and 8 bases, with 15 bases remaining between them. Per the germline V gene, CDR1 is SQVTM and CDR2 is ANQGSEA. The CDR3 loop reads CSVRDGPYEAFF. The CDR3 DNA follows: TGCAGCGTTAGAGATGGTCCCTACGAAGCTTTCTTT.

V and J are TRBV11-3 and TRBJ1-6; the D is unclear. Germline V gene lookup returns CDR1 SGHNT and CDR2 YENEEA. CDR3 size: 16 residues. V lost 5 bases and J lost 1, with 12 bases in between. The CDR3 DNA is TGTGCCAGCAGCATGAGCTGGAGGTCCTATAATTCACCCCTCCACTTT. Amino acid sequence: CASSMSWRSYNSPLHF.

The chain couples TRBV3-1 (or the pseudogene TRBV3-2) to TRBJ1-1; a weak D match, TRBD1 (5 bases). The V and J ends lost 4 bases and 3 bases respectively, with 6 bases between them. Germline loops: CDR1 LGHDT, CDR2 YNNKEL (reference sequence). This CDR3 has 12 residues. The CDR3 loop is CASSRGDTEAFF. CDR3 nucleotide sequence: TGTGCCAGCAGCCGGGGGGACACTGAAGCTTTCTTT.

This chain connects TRBV5-1 to TRBJ2-7; D is ambiguous. This CDR3 comprises 14 residues. Trimming took off 0 bases at V and 1 base at J, with 8 bases between the two ends. CDR1 and CDR2 from the germline V gene are SGHRS and YFSETQ. CDR3 in amino acids: CASSLEPSSYEQYF. The DNA for the CDR3 is TGCGCCAGCAGCTTGGAACCCAGTTCCTACGAGCAGTACTTC.

The chain uses TRBV27 and TRBJ2-1; D gene uncertain. This CDR3 has 15 amino acids. Germline values: CDR1 MNHEY, CDR2 SMNVEV (reference sequence). Trimming removed 2 bases at V and 5 bases at J, with 13 bases between. DNA for the CDR3: TGTGCCAGCAGTTTAGGAGCAAACCTTCACAATGAGCAGTTCTTC. Its protein product is CASSLGANLHNEQFF.

The chain couples TRBV28 to TRBJ2-3; 10 bases fit TRBD2. Unmatched junction bases numbered 13, after V lost 5 bases and J lost 8 bases. The germline V gene encodes CDR1 MDHEN and CDR2 SYDVKM. CDR3 length: 16 residues. CDR3 DNA sequence: TGTGCCAGCAGTCTCCTGAAGGTAGCGGGAGGCTCTACGCAGTATTTT. Amino acid sequence: CASSLLKVAGGSTQYF.

This rearrangement joins TRBV3-1 (or the pseudogene TRBV3-2) to TRBJ2-1; D perhaps matches TRBD1 (6 bases). The CDR3 runs 12 residues. Germline V gene data show CDR1 as LGHDT and CDR2 as YNNKEL (reference sequence). Trimming removed 2 bases from V and 10 bases from J, with 9 bases in between. CDR3 coding DNA: TGTGCCAGCAGCCAACTCGGGACAGAGCAGTTCTTC. Translated, it gives CASSQLGTEQFF.

This chain uses TRBV9 with TRBJ2-7, with D perhaps matching TRBD1 (5 bases). The CDR3 is 11 residues long. Germline values: CDR1 SGDLS, CDR2 YYNGEE. The chain's CDR3 is CAATVLYEQYF. CDR3 nucleotide sequence: TGTGCTGCGACAGTCCTCTACGAGCAGTACTTC.

The rearrangement joins TRBV19 to TRBJ2-2; 10 nucleotides agree with TRBD1. The CDR3 totals 18 residues. CDR1 is LNHDA and CDR2 is SQIVND in the germline V gene (reference sequence). Trimming cost V 5 bases and J 5 bases; bases outside gene matches: 14. The CDR3 DNA follows: TGTGCCAGTAGTCGGGACAGGGGTAGCGGAGAGGGGACCGGGGAGCTGTTTTTT. Translating gives CASSRDRGSGEGTGELFF.

This chain links TRBV7-2 with TRBJ2-2, with 8 bases aligning to TRBD2. V shed 2 bases and J 1 base; nucleotides not matched to a gene: 6. Germline V gene sequence: CDR1 SGHTA, CDR2 FQGNSA. This CDR3 is built from 17 residues. CDR3 residues: CASSLRGLAGNTGELFF. CDR3 bases: TGTGCCAGCAGCTTACGCGGGCTAGCGGGGAACACCGGGGAGCTGTTTTTT.

The chain links TRBV11-2 to TRBJ2-3; 8 nucleotides agree with TRBD2. The germline V gene has CDR1 SGHAT and CDR2 FQNNGV. Trimming took 1 base from V and 2 from J; bases not matched to a gene: 5. This CDR3 contains 16 residues. CDR3 nucleotide sequence: TGTGCCAGCAGCTTAGGGCTAGCGGGTATCACAGATACGCAGTATTTT. Its translation is CASSLGLAGITDTQYF.

The chain carries TRBV11-1 and TRBJ1-1, with 7 positions matching TRBD1. Germline CDR1 reads SGHAT; CDR2 reads FQDESV (reference sequence). This CDR3 has 14 residues. The junction had 9 bases not matched to a gene; V was cut back by 10 bases and J by 1 base. The CDR3 region has the DNA TGTGCCACGCGGGACAGATTAAAGAACACTGAAGCTTTCTTT. Its translation: CATRDRLKNTEAFF.

The chain couples TRBV7-8 to TRBJ1-1, with unresolved D. Germline V gene sequence: CDR1 SGHVS, CDR2 FQNEAQ. The CDR3 contains 11 residues. V dropped 7 bases and J dropped 3 bases, with 6 bases sitting between them. CDR3 in DNA: TGTGCCAGCACCTCCGACACTGAAGCTTTCTTT. This gives the protein CASTSDTEAFF.

The chain carries TRBV28 and TRBJ1-2; a possible D gene is TRBD1 (5 bases). The germline V and J ends were trimmed by 6 bases and 2 bases, with 10 bases remaining between them. Germline V CDR1 and CDR2: MDHEN, SYDVKM. The CDR3 contains 13 residues. The DNA of the CDR3 is TGTGCCAGCAGAACGACAGTCAACTATGGCTACACCTTC. This sequence encodes CASRTTVNYGYTF.

The CDR3: CASSRRLAGSTGELFF. The DNA for the CDR3 is TGTGCCAGCAGCCGTAGACTAGCGGGGTCCACCGGGGAGCTGTTTTTT. V and J are TRBV7-2 and TRBJ2-2; 11 bases line up with TRBD2. V lost 5 bases to trimming and J lost 4 bases; unmatched junction nucleotides: 6. The CDR3 runs 16 residues. Germline CDR1 reads SGHTA; CDR2 reads FQGNSA.

The chain uses TRBV20-1 and TRBJ2-1; 9 nucleotides match TRBD2. The CDR3 loop spans 15 amino acids. J was trimmed by 2 bases and V by 3 bases; bases with no gene match: 5. CDR1 DFQATT and CDR2 SNEGSKA come from the germline V gene (reference sequence). The CDR3 nucleotides read TGCAGTGCTAGTAATAGCGGGGGCCCCTACAATGAGCAGTTCTTC. Its translation is CSASNSGGPYNEQFF.

The chain links TRBV7-9 to TRBJ2-4; weak D call: TRBD2 (6 bases). Between the trimmed V and J ends, which lost 3 bases and 7 bases, there was a span of 10 bases. Germline V lookup: CDR1 SEHNR, CDR2 FQNEAQ (reference sequence). The CDR3 has 13 residues. CDR3 sequence (DNA): TGTGCCAGCAGCTTTGGCGGGGTTAACATTCAGTACTTC. Encoded protein: CASSFGGVNIQYF.